The 32 T cell receptor beta chains below all came from one sample that was sequenced in a study of blood T cells in healthy people across ages. Alongside a J-beta primer mix, a sample-barcoded 5' primer served in a second PCR lasting roughly 7 to 11 cycles. In TCRdb, the 5' RACE reads were re-called with MiXCR into one record per CDR3 protein. The sample records around 650,000 distinct CDR3 sequences, about 34% being singletons. Specimen: blood. The receptors come from a woman older than 75 in good health.

V is TRBV11-1 and J is TRBJ1-1; unclear D gene. This CDR3 is 16 amino acids long. Germline V CDR1 and CDR2: SGHAT, FQDESV (reference sequence). The V end lost 6 bases, the J end lost 4 bases, and 21 bases lay between the germline ends. The CDR3: CASSSRAALGRTEAFF. CDR3 bases: TGTGCCAGCAGTAGCCGGGCCGCCCTTGGGCGCACTGAAGCTTTCTTT.

V is TRBV20-1 and J is TRBJ2-1, with D unresolved. The DNA end lines up better with TRBJ2-7; the J call may be wrong. This CDR3 is 14 amino acids long. CDR1 and CDR2 (germline): DFQATT, SNEGSKA (reference sequence). The CDR3, as DNA: TGCAGTGCCGTCGACGGGCTTATCGGCTACGAGCAGTACTTC. Translation: CSAVDGLIGYEQYF.

This clonotype was observed many times. This rearrangement joins TRBV4-2 to TRBJ2-3, with 7 bases that match TRBD2. Per germline, CDR1 LGHNA and CDR2 YNFKEQ. This CDR3 has 16 amino acids. J gave up 0 bases and V 0 bases, and 3 bases lay outside the gene matches. The CDR3 loop reads CASSQERGTSTDTQYF. CDR3 in DNA: TGTGCCAGCAGCCAAGAGCGGGGGACGAGCACAGATACGCAGTATTTT.

Notes on this clonotype: Just one base apart from a much larger clone, this may be a read error. The rearrangement joins TRBV5-1 to TRBJ2-3; a weak D match, TRBD1 (6 bases). The germline CDR1 and CDR2 sequences are SGHRS and YFSETQ. This CDR3 is 15 amino acids long. Here the CDR3 reads CDSSIRGGGTDTQYF. The CDR3 DNA reads TGCGACAGCAGTATCAGGGGCGGAGGCACAGATACGCAGTATTTT.

The V call is TRBV7-9, the J call TRBJ1-2; a weak D match, TRBD1 (5 bases). Trimming pared 5 bases from V and 5 bases from J, leaving 15 bases between. The CDR3 is 14 residues long. Germline-derived CDR1 and CDR2 are SEHNR and FQNEAQ (reference sequence). CDR3 sequence: CASSPPGAEYGYTF. DNA of the CDR3: TGTGCCAGCAGCCCCCCTGGGGCAGAATATGGCTACACCTTC.

This clonotype has a count of ten or more. The chain employs TRBV20-1 and TRBJ2-3; 9 positions agree with TRBD2. V dropped 2 bases and J dropped 5; count of bases not matched to a gene: 8. Germline V CDR1 and CDR2: DFQATT, SNEGSKA (reference sequence). This CDR3 contains 15 residues. This CDR3 reads CSARKGLAGLDTQYF. CDR3 nucleotide sequence: TGCAGTGCTAGAAAGGGGCTAGCGGGGTTAGATACGCAGTATTTT.

This clonotype was seen repeatedly, ten times or more. The chain employs TRBV15 and TRBJ2-1, with D maybe TRBD2 (7 bases). Germline values: CDR1 LNHNV, CDR2 YYDKDF (reference sequence). The CDR3 is made up of 14 amino acids. V lost 5 bases and J lost 3, with 11 bases in between. In nucleotides, the CDR3 is TGTGCCACCAGCGGGGGGGGCGGCTACAATGAGCAGTTCTTC. Its translation: CATSGGGGYNEQFF.

This clonotype was detected many times. This chain uses TRBV6-1 with TRBJ2-3; no clear D. There are 13 residues in the CDR3. The V gene lost 1 base and the J gene lost 3 bases, with 5 bases spanning the gap. Germline CDR1 MNHNS, CDR2 SASEGT. CDR3 sequence: CASSEGPTDTQYF. As DNA, the CDR3 is TGTGCCAGCAGTGAAGGGCCTACAGATACGCAGTATTTT.

Many counts were recorded for this clonotype. The V call is TRBV7-2, the J call TRBJ2-5; 7 bases are a match to TRBD1. Trimming took 6 bases from V and 2 from J; bases not matched to a gene: 9. The CDR3 covers 15 residues. Germline CDR1 SGHTA, CDR2 FQGNSA. The CDR3 nucleotides read TGTGCCAGCAGTCGACCCAGGGGGATTCAAGAGACCCAGTACTTC. Its protein product is CASSRPRGIQETQYF.

This clonotype was counted between two and nine times. A read error may be the cause here, since a much bigger clone is one base away. CDR3 region: CASGGVGGSDEQYF. In nucleotides, the CDR3 is TGCGCCAGTGGAGGGGTAGGGGGGAGCGATGAGCAGTACTTC. V is TRBV5-1 and J is TRBJ2-7; D is perhaps TRBD1 or TRBD2 (6 bases each). This CDR3 comprises 14 residues. Germline CDR1 SGHRS, CDR2 YFSETQ. Trimming took 8 bases from V and 7 from J, leaving 22 bases between them.

This clonotype was observed a few times. The genes are TRBV2 and TRBJ1-5; a weak D match, TRBD1 (5 bases). CDR1 SNHLY and CDR2 FYNNEI come from the germline V gene. V lost 5 bases and J 1 base, leaving 9 bases between the germline ends. The CDR3 is 14 residues long. CDR3 nucleotides: TGTGCCAGCAGTACGGGACGCAGCAATCAGCCCCAGCATTTT. Encoded protein: CASSTGRSNQPQHF.

The CDR3 coding sequence is TGCGCCAGCAGCCAAGCTAGACGGTCGAACACTGAAGCTTTCTTT. Translated, it gives CASSQARRSNTEAFF. The chain recombines TRBV4-1 with TRBJ1-1; the D is unclear. This CDR3 is 15 amino acids long. V was clipped by 1 base and J by 1 base, with 10 bases between them. Looked up from germline, CDR1 is MGHRA and CDR2 is YSYEKL.

This clonotype was seen a few times. The chain is built from TRBV6-6 and TRBJ2-1, with 8 bases that match TRBD1. Trimming removed 7 bases from V and 9 bases from J; junction bases left unmatched: 17. Per the germline V gene, CDR1 is MNHNY and CDR2 is SVGAGI (reference sequence). This CDR3 spans 16 amino acids. CDR3 DNA sequence: TGTGCCAGCATCACAAGACCGGGACAGGAGGCCGGTGAGCAGTTCTTC. Its translation is CASITRPGQEAGEQFF.

The rearrangement links TRBV14 to TRBJ2-3, with 14 bases lining up with TRBD2. The CDR3 consists of 16 residues. The germline V gene has CDR1 SGHDN and CDR2 FVKESK. Trimming removed 4 bases from V and 4 bases from J; junction bases left unmatched: 4. The CDR3 nucleotides are TGTGCCAGCAGCCGACGACTAGCGGGAGGGTCAGATACGCAGTATTTT. Its translation is CASSRRLAGGSDTQYF.

This clonotype was seen repeatedly, ten times or more. The chain has TRBV7-9 and TRBJ2-7; D call uncertain. CDR1 is SEHNR, CDR2 FQNEAQ, per germline (reference sequence). V lost 5 bases to trimming and J lost 3 bases, with 14 bases between them. The CDR3 has 14 residues. CDR3: CASSPPPPVYEQYF. The DNA for the CDR3 is TGTGCCAGCAGCCCTCCCCCCCCTGTCTACGAGCAGTACTTC.

The sample holds many counts of this clonotype. The chain employs TRBV6-5 and TRBJ1-2; weak D call: TRBD1 (5 bases). The CDR3 covers 13 residues. CDR1 is MNHEY and CDR2 is SVGAGI in the germline V gene. Between the trimmed V and J ends, which lost 2 bases and 6 bases, there was a span of 10 bases. CDR3 region: CASSYGGGDGYTF. The CDR3 DNA reads TGTGCCAGCAGTTACGGGGGAGGGGATGGCTACACCTTC.

This clonotype came up many times. This chain links TRBV28 with TRBJ2-7; D perhaps matches TRBD2 (6 bases). The length of the CDR3 is 14 residues. Germline CDR1 is MDHEN and CDR2 is SYDVKM. V dropped 3 bases and J dropped 7 bases, with 16 bases sitting between them. The CDR3 protein is CASSFSGPRPEQYF. CDR3 DNA sequence: TGTGCCAGCAGTTTTAGCGGCCCCCGGCCGGAGCAGTACTTC. Variable domain in full (rest from reference TRBV28 and TRBJ2-7): DVKVTQSSRYLVKRTGEKVFLECVQDMDHENMFWYRQDPGLGLRLIYFSYDVKMKEKGDIPEGYSVSREKKERFSLILESASTNQTSMYLCASSFSGPRPEQYFGPGTRLTVT.

Note on this clonotype: Being one base from a much bigger clone, this may be a read error. This chain connects TRBV5-4 to TRBJ2-5; unclear D gene. Near its end, the DNA agrees better with TRBJ2-1, so the J call may be wrong. Germline lookup yields CDR1 SGHNT and CDR2 YYREEE (reference sequence). This CDR3 spans 15 amino acids. In DNA, the CDR3 is TGTGCCAGCAGCAAAGGACCCTCGTACCAAGAGACCCAGTTCTTC. It specifies CASSKGPSYQETQFF.

The rearrangement joins TRBV7-2 to TRBJ1-5; the D is unclear. Germline CDR1 SGHTA, CDR2 FQGNSA. This CDR3 spans 13 amino acids. V lost 3 bases and J lost 5, with 8 bases in between. This chain's CDR3 is CASSFGDYQPQHF. The DNA for the CDR3 is TGTGCCAGCAGCTTCGGGGATTATCAGCCCCAGCATTTT.

This clonotype was detected once. The V and J genes are TRBV20-1 and TRBJ1-5; D might be TRBD1 (5 bases). The germline V gene encodes CDR1 DFQATT and CDR2 SNEGSKA (reference sequence). This CDR3 spans 13 amino acids. V dropped 7 bases and J dropped 7 bases, with 17 bases sitting between them. The CDR3 DNA sequence: TGCAGTGGCCGGAGTGGGGGGGTACAGCCCCAGCATTTT. It is translated as CSGRSGGVQPQHF.

Concerning this clonotype itself: This may be a read error: a much more frequent sequence differs by one nucleotide. This sequence joins TRBV6-1 and TRBJ2-1; perhaps TRBD2 as D (5 bases). This CDR3 spans 14 amino acids. The V end lost 1 base, the J end lost 6 bases, and 10 bases lay between the germline ends. CDR1 is MNHNS and CDR2 is SASEGT in the germline V gene. The chain's CDR3 is CASSEGTGGNEQFF. CDR3 bases: TGTGCCAGCAGTGAAGGGACTGGAGGCAATGAGCAGTTCTTC.

This clonotype was seen many times. The chain is built from TRBV7-2 and TRBJ2-7; 11 nucleotides line up with TRBD1. The CDR3 covers 16 residues. Looked up from germline, CDR1 is SGHTA and CDR2 is FQGNSA. The V segment lost 5 bases and the J segment 1 base; nucleotides outside the gene matches: 7. CDR3 sequence: CASSGQGALPSYEQYF. The CDR3 nucleotides read TGTGCCAGCAGCGGACAGGGGGCGCTTCCTTCCTACGAGCAGTACTTC.

This clonotype came up a few times. A single base separates this from a much larger clone, so it may be a read error. This rearrangement joins TRBV28 to TRBJ2-1; D not certain. Germline values: CDR1 MDHEN, CDR2 SYDVKM. The CDR3 length is 11 residues. V was trimmed by 5 bases and J by 13 bases, leaving 12 bases between them. This chain's CDR3 is CASSRSETQFF. The CDR3 bases are TGTGCCAGCAGTAGATCAGAGACCCAGTTCTTC.

This clonotype was picked up many times. The chain employs TRBV20-1 and TRBJ2-4; no definite D call. Germline CDR1 reads DFQATT; CDR2 reads SNEGSKA (reference sequence). The ends were cut back, 0 bases at V and 9 bases at J, with 9 bases in the middle. There are 12 residues in the CDR3. Here the CDR3 reads CSARDQSVIQYF. The CDR3 DNA reads as TGCAGTGCTAGAGATCAAAGCGTCATTCAGTACTTC.

This clonotype was observed a few times. With a much larger clone just one base away, this may be a read error. The J gene is TRBJ2-7, the V gene TRBV5-1; D gene unclear. The length of the CDR3 is 15 residues. Trimming shortened V by 0 bases and J by 7 bases, and 17 bases separated the two germline ends. Germline assignment: CDR1 SGHRS and CDR2 YFSETQ. CDR3 nucleotides: TGCGCCAGCAGCTTGGTTGCGGTCTCCTACAATGAGCAGTACTTC. Amino acid sequence: CASSLVAVSYNEQYF.

With respect to this clonotype: This may arise from a read error, as a much more abundant clone is one base away. The V gene is TRBV6-2 or TRBV6-3, the J gene TRBJ2-1; 10 bases fit TRBD1. The germline CDR1 and CDR2 sequences are MNHEY and SVGEGT. The trim removed 2 bases at V and 1 base at J, leaving 2 bases unmatched. The CDR3 length is 16 residues. CDR3 DNA: TGTGCCAGCAGTTACGGACAGGGGGGATCCTACAATGAGCAGTTCTTC. It translates to CASSYGQGGSYNEQFF.

This clonotype was picked up many times. J is TRBJ2-5 and V is TRBV5-6; 10 bases map to TRBD2. V shed 5 bases and J 5 bases; nucleotides not matched to a gene: 6. This CDR3 contains 14 residues. Germline V gene data show CDR1 as SGHDT and CDR2 as YYEEEE. CDR3 nucleotides: TGTGCCAGCAGTCCACTAGCGGGGAAGGAGACCCAGTACTTC. It encodes CASSPLAGKETQYF.

This clonotype was seen at least ten times. The chain couples TRBV13 to TRBJ2-1, with D possibly matching TRBD2 (5 bases). The CDR3 covers 15 residues. Germline V gene lookup returns CDR1 PRHDT and CDR2 FYEKMQ (reference sequence). Trimming took 1 base from V and 9 from J, leaving 16 bases between them. The CDR3 protein is CASSLVSSNNAEQFF. In nucleotides, the CDR3 is TGTGCCAGCAGCTTAGTATCTAGCAATAACGCTGAGCAGTTCTTC.

The genes are TRBV2 and TRBJ1-1; D is uncertain. Germline loops: CDR1 SNHLY, CDR2 FYNNEI. Trimming took 9 bases from V and 0 from J, leaving 11 bases between them. The CDR3 consists of 13 residues. The CDR3 reads CASGVKMNTEAFF. The CDR3 DNA reads TGTGCCAGTGGGGTCAAGATGAACACTGAAGCTTTCTTT.

Comment on this clonotype: Just one base apart from a much larger clone, this may be a read error. DNA of the CDR3: TGTGCCTGGAGGAGAGGGGGTCAGGGTAGGTCCTACAAGCAGTACTTC. It codes for CAWRRGGQGRSYKQYF. The chain joins TRBV30 to TRBJ2-7; perhaps TRBD1 as D (6 bases). CDR3 length: 16 residues. Germline CDR1 GTSNPN, CDR2 SVGIG (reference sequence).

This clonotype came up many times. The rearrangement links TRBV15 to TRBJ1-1; D might be TRBD1 (5 bases). Germline CDR1 is LNHNV and CDR2 is YYDKDF (reference sequence). The V end lost 5 bases, the J end lost 6 bases, and 16 bases lay between the germline ends. The CDR3 is 14 residues long. This CDR3 is CATSEIIPGSEAFF. CDR3 sequence (DNA): TGTGCCACCAGCGAGATCATACCAGGGTCTGAAGCTTTCTTT.

This clonotype is a singleton in its sample. V gene TRBV7-2 combines with J gene TRBJ2-7, with 7 bases that match TRBD2. Trimming took 3 bases from V and 0 from J; bases not matched to a gene: 5. The CDR3 has 15 residues. Looked up from germline, CDR1 is SGHTA and CDR2 is FQGNSA. The CDR3 loop is CASSFYGGSSYEQYF. In DNA form, the CDR3 reads TGTGCCAGCAGCTTTTATGGCGGGAGCTCCTACGAGCAGTACTTC.